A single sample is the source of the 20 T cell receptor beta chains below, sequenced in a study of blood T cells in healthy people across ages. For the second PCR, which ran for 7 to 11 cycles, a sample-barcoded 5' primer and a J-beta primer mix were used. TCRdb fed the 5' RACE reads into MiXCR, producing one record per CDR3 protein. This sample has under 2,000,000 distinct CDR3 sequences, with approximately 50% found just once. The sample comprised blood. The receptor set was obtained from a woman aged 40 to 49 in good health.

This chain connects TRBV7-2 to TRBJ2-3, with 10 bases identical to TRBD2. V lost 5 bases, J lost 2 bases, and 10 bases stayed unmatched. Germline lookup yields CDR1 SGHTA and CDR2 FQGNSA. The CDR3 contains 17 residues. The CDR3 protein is CASSHDWTSGNTDTQYF. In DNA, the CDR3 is TGTGCCAGCAGCCATGACTGGACTAGCGGTAACACAGATACGCAGTATTTT.

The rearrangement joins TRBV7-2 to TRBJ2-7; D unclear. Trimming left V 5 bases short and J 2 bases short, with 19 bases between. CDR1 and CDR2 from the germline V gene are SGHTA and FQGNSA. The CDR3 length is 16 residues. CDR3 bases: TGTGCCAGCAGCGTAGGGTCCTCCGCTACGACCTACGAGCAGTACTTC. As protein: CASSVGSSATTYEQYF.

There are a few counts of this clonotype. CDR3 DNA: TGTGCCAGCAGTGACTCGAAGGGGTCCGGCTCATCGATATATGGCTACACCTTC. This gives the protein CASSDSKGSGSSIYGYTF. The genes are TRBV6-4 and TRBJ1-2, with a possible D match to TRBD1 (5 bases). CDR3 length equals 18 residues. Germline V lookup: CDR1 MRHNA, CDR2 SNTAGT. The V end lost 0 bases, the J end lost 5 bases, and 22 bases lay between the germline ends.

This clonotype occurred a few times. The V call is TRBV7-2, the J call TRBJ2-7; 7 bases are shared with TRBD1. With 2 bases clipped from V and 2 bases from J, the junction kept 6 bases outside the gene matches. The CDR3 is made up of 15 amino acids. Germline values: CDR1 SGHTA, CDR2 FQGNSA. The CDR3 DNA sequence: TGTGCCAGCAGCTTACAAAGGGGGCCTGCCTACGAGCAGTACTTC. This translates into CASSLQRGPAYEQYF.

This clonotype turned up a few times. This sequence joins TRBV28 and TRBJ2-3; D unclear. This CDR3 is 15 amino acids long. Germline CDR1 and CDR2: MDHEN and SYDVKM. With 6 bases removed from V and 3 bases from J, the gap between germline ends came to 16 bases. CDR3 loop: CASSRLRRTTDTQYF. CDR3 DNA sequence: TGTGCCAGCAGCCGACTCCGACGGACGACAGATACGCAGTATTTT. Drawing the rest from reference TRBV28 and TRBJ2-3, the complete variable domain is DVKVTQSSRYLVKRTGEKVFLECVQDMDHENMFWYRQDPGLGLRLIYFSYDVKMKEKGDIPEGYSVSREKKERFSLILESASTNQTSMYLCASSRLRRTTDTQYFGPGTRLTVL.

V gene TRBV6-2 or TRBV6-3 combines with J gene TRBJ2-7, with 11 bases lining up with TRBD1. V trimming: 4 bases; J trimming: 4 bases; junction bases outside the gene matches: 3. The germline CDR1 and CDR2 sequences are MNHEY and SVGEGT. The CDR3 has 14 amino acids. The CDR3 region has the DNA TGTGCCAGCAGTTGGACAGGGGGCATGTACGAGCAGTACTTC. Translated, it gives CASSWTGGMYEQYF.

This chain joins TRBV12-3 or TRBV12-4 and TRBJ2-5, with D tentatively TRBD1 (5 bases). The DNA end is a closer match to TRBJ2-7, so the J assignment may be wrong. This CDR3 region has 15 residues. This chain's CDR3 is CASSFGRQGQHEQYF. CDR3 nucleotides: TGTGCCAGCAGTTTTGGCCGTCAGGGCCAACACGAGCAGTACTTC.

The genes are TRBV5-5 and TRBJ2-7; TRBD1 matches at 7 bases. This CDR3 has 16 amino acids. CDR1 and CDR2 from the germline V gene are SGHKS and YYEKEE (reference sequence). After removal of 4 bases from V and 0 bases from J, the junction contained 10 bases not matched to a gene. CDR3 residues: CASSTRQGANSYEQYF. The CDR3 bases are TGTGCCAGCAGCACAAGACAGGGTGCTAACTCCTACGAGCAGTACTTC.

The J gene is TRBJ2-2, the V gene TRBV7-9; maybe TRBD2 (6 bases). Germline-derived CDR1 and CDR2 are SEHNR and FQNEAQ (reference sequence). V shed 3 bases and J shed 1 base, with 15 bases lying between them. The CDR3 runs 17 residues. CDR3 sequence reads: CASSFRGTPKNTGELFF. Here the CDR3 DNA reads TGTGCCAGCAGCTTCCGCGGGACTCCGAAGAACACCGGGGAGCTGTTTTTT.

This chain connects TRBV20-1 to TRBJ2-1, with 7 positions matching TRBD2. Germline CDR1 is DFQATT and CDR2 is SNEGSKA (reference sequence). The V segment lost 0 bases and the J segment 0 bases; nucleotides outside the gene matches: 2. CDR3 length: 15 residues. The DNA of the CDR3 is TGCAGTGCTAGAGACAGCGGGGTCTCCTACAATGAGCAGTTCTTC. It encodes CSARDSGVSYNEQFF.

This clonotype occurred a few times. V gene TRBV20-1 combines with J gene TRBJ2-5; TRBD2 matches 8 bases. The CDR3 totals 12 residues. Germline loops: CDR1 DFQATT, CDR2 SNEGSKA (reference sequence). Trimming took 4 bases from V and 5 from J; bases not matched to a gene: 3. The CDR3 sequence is CSAKASGETQYF. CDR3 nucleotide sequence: TGCAGTGCTAAGGCTAGCGGGGAGACCCAGTACTTC.

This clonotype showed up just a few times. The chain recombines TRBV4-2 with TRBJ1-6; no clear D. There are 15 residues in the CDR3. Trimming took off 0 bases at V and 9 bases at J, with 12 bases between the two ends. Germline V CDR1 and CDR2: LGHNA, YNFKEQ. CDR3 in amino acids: CASSQDPDSSSPLHF. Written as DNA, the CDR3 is TGTGCCAGCAGCCAAGACCCAGATAGTAGTTCACCCCTCCACTTT.

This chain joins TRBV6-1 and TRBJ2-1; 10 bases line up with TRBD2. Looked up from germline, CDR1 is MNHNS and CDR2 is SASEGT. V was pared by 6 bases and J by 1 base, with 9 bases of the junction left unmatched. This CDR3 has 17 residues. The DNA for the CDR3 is TGTGCCAGCAGAGGGGCTAGCGGGGGCTATTCCTACAATGAGCAGTTCTTC. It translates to CASRGASGGYSYNEQFF.

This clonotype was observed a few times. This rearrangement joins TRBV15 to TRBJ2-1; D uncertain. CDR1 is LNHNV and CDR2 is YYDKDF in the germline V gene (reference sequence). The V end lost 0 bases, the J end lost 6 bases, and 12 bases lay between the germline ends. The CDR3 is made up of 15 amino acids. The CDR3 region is CATSRDRQPGNEQFF. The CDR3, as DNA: TGTGCCACCAGCAGAGATCGGCAACCTGGCAATGAGCAGTTCTTC.

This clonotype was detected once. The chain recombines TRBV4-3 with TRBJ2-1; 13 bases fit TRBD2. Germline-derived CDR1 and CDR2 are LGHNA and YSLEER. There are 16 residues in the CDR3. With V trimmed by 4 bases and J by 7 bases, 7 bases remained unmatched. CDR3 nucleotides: TGCGCCAGCAGCCGTCAACTAGCGGGGGGGCAGAATGAGCAGTTCTTC. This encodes CASSRQLAGGQNEQFF.

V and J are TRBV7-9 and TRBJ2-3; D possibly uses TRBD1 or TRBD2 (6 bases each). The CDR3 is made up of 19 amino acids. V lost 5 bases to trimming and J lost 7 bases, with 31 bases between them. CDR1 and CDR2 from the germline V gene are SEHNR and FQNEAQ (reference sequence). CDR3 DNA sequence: TGTGCCAGCAGCCATCCCACCGTCGGGGGCGCCGTGAGGGGCTATACGCAGTATTTT. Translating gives CASSHPTVGGAVRGYTQYF.

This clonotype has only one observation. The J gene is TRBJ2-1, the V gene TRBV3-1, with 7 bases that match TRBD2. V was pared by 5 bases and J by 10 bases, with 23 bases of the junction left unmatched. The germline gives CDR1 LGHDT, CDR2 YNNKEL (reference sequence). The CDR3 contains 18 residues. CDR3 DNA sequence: TGTGCCAGCAGCACAACAAACGCCTGGGGACTACGGGGCGCCGAGCAGTTCTTC. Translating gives CASSTTNAWGLRGAEQFF.

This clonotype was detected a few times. CDR3 in DNA: TGTGCCAGCAGAACCCAGGCGACAGGGGTGGGCGAGACCCAGTACTTC. This encodes CASRTQATGVGETQYF. The rearrangement links TRBV6-6 to TRBJ2-5; TRBD1 matches 8 bases. CDR1 is MNHNY and CDR2 is SVGAGI in the germline V gene (reference sequence). The CDR3 contains 16 residues. V gave up 6 bases and J gave up 5 bases; unmatched junction bases: 14.

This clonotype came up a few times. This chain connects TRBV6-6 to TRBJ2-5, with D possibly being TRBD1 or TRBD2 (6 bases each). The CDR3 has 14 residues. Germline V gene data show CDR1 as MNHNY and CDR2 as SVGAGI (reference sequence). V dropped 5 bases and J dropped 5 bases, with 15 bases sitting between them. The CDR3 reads CASSPRGAWETQYF. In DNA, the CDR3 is TGTGCCAGCAGTCCTAGGGGGGCCTGGGAGACCCAGTACTTC.

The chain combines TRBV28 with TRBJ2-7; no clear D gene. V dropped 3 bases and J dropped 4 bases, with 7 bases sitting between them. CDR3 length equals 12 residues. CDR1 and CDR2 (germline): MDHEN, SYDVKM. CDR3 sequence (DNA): TGTGCCAGCAGTTTCCCACGATACGAGCAGTACTTC. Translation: CASSFPRYEQYF.